The 21 T cell receptor beta chains given below trace back to one sample, sequenced in a study of cytomegalovirus exposure and HLA in healthy donors. The PCR employed 60 Vbeta primers together with 13 Jbeta primers. The method was immunoSEQ multiplex PCR; TCRdb's version includes in-frame clones alone and lacks a portion of them. The table lists 150,000 to 200,000 clones, over 75% of them singletons, with about 4.5% in the top ten. The sample comprised PBMCs. These receptors all come from a man aged 35 to 55 in good health and CMV-seronegative.

The V call is TRBV9, the J call TRBJ2-3, with 7 positions matching TRBD2. The junction had 7 bases not matched to a gene; V was cut back by 4 bases and J by 11 bases. Germline V CDR1 and CDR2: SGDLS, YYNGEE. CDR3 size: 12 residues. The CDR3 protein is CASSTAGNGQYF. The CDR3 DNA sequence: TGTGCCAGCAGCACAGCGGGGAACGGGCAGTATTTT.

The V call is TRBV15, the J call TRBJ2-2; possible D gene TRBD1, 6 bases. The germline CDR1 and CDR2 sequences are LNHNV and YYDKDF (reference sequence). V was trimmed by 5 bases and J by 0 bases, leaving 13 bases between them. This CDR3 spans 16 amino acids. CDR3 sequence reads: CATSSQGPPNTGELFF. The CDR3 nucleotides are TGTGCCACCAGCTCCCAGGGGCCACCGAACACCGGGGAGCTGTTTTTT. The whole variable domain, filled in from reference TRBV15 and TRBJ2-2, reads DAMVIQNPRYQVTQFGKPVTLSCSQTLNHNVMYWYQQKSSQAPKLLFHYYDKDFNNEADTPDNFQSRRPNTSFCFLDIRSPGLGDTAMYLCATSSQGPPNTGELFFGEGSRLTVL.

This chain connects TRBV29-1 to TRBJ2-7; D possibly corresponds to TRBD2 (6 bases). The ends were cut back, 4 bases at V and 0 bases at J, with 16 bases in the middle. CDR1 and CDR2 from the germline V gene are SQVTM and ANQGSEA. The CDR3 is made up of 15 amino acids. The CDR3 here is CSVGDWAGSSYEQYF. The DNA for the CDR3 is TGCAGCGTTGGGGACTGGGCGGGGAGCTCCTACGAGCAGTACTTC.

The chain carries TRBV4-2 and TRBJ2-1; 11 nucleotides agree with TRBD2. The CDR3 has 18 residues. Germline CDR1 is LGHNA and CDR2 is YNFKEQ. V was clipped by 6 bases and J by 12 bases; unmatched bases: 22. In DNA, the CDR3 is TGTGCCAGCAGTGACCTTCTGAGGGGAACTAGCGGGGGTCATGGGCAGTTCTTC. Amino acids: CASSDLLRGTSGGHGQFF.

This sequence joins TRBV28 and TRBJ2-1; TRBD1 aligns across 7 bases. The germline gives CDR1 MDHEN, CDR2 SYDVKM. The CDR3 is made up of 16 amino acids. With 4 bases clipped from V and 7 bases from J, the junction kept 13 bases outside the gene matches. The CDR3 here is CASSSAERGHRNEQFF. The CDR3 DNA reads as TGTGCCAGCAGTTCCGCGGAGAGGGGGCATCGTAATGAGCAGTTCTTC.

This sequence joins TRBV7-2 and TRBJ2-1; TRBD1 matches at 10 bases. Looked up from germline, CDR1 is SGHTA and CDR2 is FQGNSA. The junction had 5 bases not matched to a gene; V was cut back by 1 base and J by 5 bases. The CDR3 is 16 amino acids. DNA of the CDR3: TGTGCCAGCAGCTTAGGCCCGGGACAGGGGAACAATGAGCAGTTCTTC. Translating gives CASSLGPGQGNNEQFF.

This clone was recorded once. The chain couples TRBV18 to TRBJ1-1; D is unclear. Trimming pared 6 bases from V and 2 bases from J, leaving 13 bases between. The CDR3 runs to 14 residues. Per germline, CDR1 KGHSH and CDR2 LQKENI. The CDR3 loop reads CASSLSGSNTEAFF. CDR3 coding DNA: TGTGCCAGCTCTCTCTCCGGGTCCAACACTGAAGCTTTCTTT.

J is TRBJ1-4 and V is TRBV9, with TRBD1 matching over 8 bases. The CDR3 loop spans 17 amino acids. The germline V gene encodes CDR1 SGDLS and CDR2 YYNGEE. J lost 3 bases, V lost 0 bases, and 7 bases had no gene match. The CDR3 loop reads CASSVEGRGPPNEKLFF. DNA for the CDR3: TGTGCCAGCAGCGTAGAAGGCAGGGGGCCTCCTAATGAAAAACTGTTTTTT. The whole variable domain, remainder taken from reference TRBV9 and TRBJ1-4, is DSGVTQTPKHLITATGQRVTLRCSPRSGDLSVYWYQQSLDQGLQFLIQYYNGEERAKGNILERFSAQQFPDLHSELNLSSLELGDSALYFCASSVEGRGPPNEKLFFGSGTQLSVL.

The V call is TRBV15, the J call TRBJ2-7, with D tentatively TRBD1 (6 bases). Per germline, CDR1 LNHNV and CDR2 YYDKDF (reference sequence). This CDR3 contains 15 residues. Trimming left V 0 bases short and J 6 bases short, with 15 bases between. The CDR3 is CATSRDSYRVGEQYF. In nucleotides, the CDR3 is TGTGCCACCAGCAGAGATTCGTACAGGGTTGGCGAGCAGTACTTC.

The count of this clone is one. The chain employs TRBV28 and TRBJ2-7; perhaps TRBD1 as D (5 bases). The V gene's germline CDR1 is MDHEN and CDR2 SYDVKM. The CDR3 runs to 14 residues. V was shortened by 6 bases and J by 3 bases, with 15 bases between the two germline ends. The CDR3 DNA reads as TGTGCCAGCAGCAGCACAGGATGGGGCTACGAGCAGTACTTC. Residues: CASSSTGWGYEQYF. The full variable domain, completed using reference TRBV28 and TRBJ2-7, is DVKVTQSSRYLVKRTGEKVFLECVQDMDHENMFWYRQDPGLGLRLIYFSYDVKMKEKGDIPEGYSVSREKKERFSLILESASTNQTSMYLCASSSTGWGYEQYFGPGTRLTVT.

V is TRBV4-1 and J is TRBJ2-3; the D is unclear. V gave up 1 base and J gave up 2 bases, with 13 bases separating them. Germline lookup yields CDR1 MGHRA and CDR2 YSYEKL. This CDR3 is built from 16 residues. In DNA form, the CDR3 reads TGCGCCAGCAGCCAAGTCGATCTTATAGCCACAGATACGCAGTATTTT. It yields the protein CASSQVDLIATDTQYF.

The V and J genes are TRBV28 and TRBJ1-5; D might be TRBD1 (5 bases). V was shortened by 8 bases and J by 2 bases, with 10 bases between the two germline ends. Looked up from germline, CDR1 is MDHEN and CDR2 is SYDVKM. This CDR3 has 13 residues. CDR3 sequence reads: CASFSGGNQPQHF. The CDR3 coding sequence is TGTGCCAGCTTCTCGGGGGGCAATCAGCCCCAGCATTTT.

The gene calls are TRBV30 and TRBJ1-1, with TRBD1 identical over 10 bases. The CDR3 loop spans 12 amino acids. After removal of 8 bases from V and 8 bases from J, the junction contained 8 bases not matched to a gene. Germline CDR1 reads GTSNPN; CDR2 reads SVGIG (reference sequence). CDR3 sequence: CATLGTGDEAFF. Written as DNA, the CDR3 is TGTGCCACGTTGGGGACAGGGGACGAAGCTTTCTTT. The full variable domain, with the rest looked up from reference TRBV30 and TRBJ1-1, is SQTIHQWPATLVQPVGSPLSLECTVEGTSNPNLYWYRQAAGRGLQLLFYSVGIGQISSEVPQNLSASRPQDRQFILSSKKLLLSDSGFYLCATLGTGDEAFFGQGTRLTVV.

The CDR3 region has the DNA TGTGCCAGCAGTCCACAGGGAAACTATGGCTACACCTTC. Amino acids: CASSPQGNYGYTF. The chain has TRBV6-5 and TRBJ1-2; a weak D match, TRBD1 (6 bases). Between the trimmed V and J ends, which lost 5 bases and 2 bases, there was a span of 9 bases. This CDR3 has 13 residues. Germline V lookup: CDR1 MNHEY, CDR2 SVGAGI.

V is TRBV7-2 and J is TRBJ2-7; 7 bases fit TRBD1. The CDR3 contains 12 residues. CDR1 SGHTA and CDR2 FQGNSA come from the germline V gene. The V segment lost 5 bases and the J segment 3 bases; nucleotides outside the gene matches: 1. As DNA, the CDR3 is TGTGCCAGCAGCGGGACAGTCTACGAGCAGTACTTC. Translation: CASSGTVYEQYF.

This chain connects TRBV6-5 to TRBJ2-5, with D perhaps matching TRBD1 (5 bases). Germline V CDR1 and CDR2: MNHEY, SVGAGI. Between the trimmed V and J ends, which lost 5 bases and 7 bases, there was a span of 17 bases. CDR3 length: 14 residues. The CDR3 region has the DNA TGTGCCAGCAGTACCCTCCAGGGTCATGGGACCCAGTACTTC. It encodes CASSTLQGHGTQYF.

The chain recombines TRBV19 with TRBJ2-6; a weak D match, TRBD2 (5 bases). Trimming removed 5 bases at V and 0 bases at J, with 11 bases between. The CDR3 has 16 residues. In germline, CDR1 is LNHDA, CDR2 SQIVND (reference sequence). The CDR3 is CASSWEMGSGANVLTF. For the CDR3, the DNA is TGTGCCAGTAGTTGGGAGATGGGCTCTGGGGCCAACGTCCTGACTTTC. The whole variable domain, remainder taken from reference TRBV19 and TRBJ2-6, is DGGITQSPKYLFRKEGQNVTLSCEQNLNHDAMYWYRQDPGQGLRLIYYSQIVNDFQKGDIAEGYSVSREKKESFPLTVTSAQKNPTAFYLCASSWEMGSGANVLTFGAGSRLTVL.

The chain employs TRBV27 and TRBJ2-5; 10 bases match TRBD2. This CDR3 has 13 amino acids. V lost 11 bases, J lost 5 bases, and 8 bases stayed unmatched. The germline CDR1 and CDR2 sequences are MNHEY and SMNVEV (reference sequence). CDR3 sequence (DNA): TGTGCCGGTTCAACTAGCGGGGTCGAGACCCAGTACTTC. Residues: CAGSTSGVETQYF.

V is TRBV5-6 and J is TRBJ2-2; the D is unclear. Trimming cost V 8 bases and J 1 base, with 12 bases left between them. CDR3 length: 14 amino acids. Germline V gene data show CDR1 as SGHDT and CDR2 as YYEEEE. The CDR3 coding sequence is TGTGCCAGTTACGGAGTCGAGAACACCGGGGAGCTGTTTTTT. This sequence encodes CASYGVENTGELFF.

The V call is TRBV9, the J call TRBJ2-5; 8 positions match TRBD2. CDR1 and CDR2 (germline): SGDLS, YYNGEE. The junction had 7 bases not matched to a gene; V was cut back by 3 bases and J by 3 bases. The CDR3 runs 15 residues. In DNA, the CDR3 is TGTGCCAGCAGCGGCCAGCGGGGGACTGAAGAGACCCAGTACTTC. Protein: CASSGQRGTEETQYF.

CDR3 in DNA: TGTGCCAGCAGTGACTCGGGGGGAGGTACCCAAGAGACCCAGTACTTC. This translates into CASSDSGGGTQETQYF. This chain connects TRBV6-4 to TRBJ2-5; D perhaps matches TRBD2 (6 bases). The CDR3 totals 16 residues. Trimming left V 0 bases short and J 1 base short, with 12 bases between. Germline V gene lookup returns CDR1 MRHNA and CDR2 SNTAGT.